These 30 T cell receptor beta chains originate from one sample sequenced in a study of cytomegalovirus exposure and HLA in healthy donors. Researchers ran the PCR with 60 Vbeta and 13 Jbeta primers. Profiled with immunoSEQ multiplex PCR; TCRdb holds only in-frame clones, not every one. This sample's clone table lists about 200,000 clones. The specimen sequenced was PBMCs. These receptors all come from a boy between 10 and 17 years old in good health and CMV-seronegative.

The CDR3 is CASRARDNQYNEQFF. The CDR3 nucleotides read TGTGCCAGCAGGGCTCGGGACAACCAATACAATGAGCAGTTCTTC. The V call is TRBV2, the J call TRBJ2-1; D possibly corresponds to TRBD1 (6 bases). The germline V and J ends were trimmed by 6 bases and 4 bases, with 16 bases remaining between them. Germline CDR1 is SNHLY and CDR2 is FYNNEI. There are 15 residues in the CDR3.

This chain uses TRBV27 with TRBJ2-6; 7 bases line up with TRBD1. CDR1 is MNHEY and CDR2 is SMNVEV in the germline V gene (reference sequence). Unmatched junction bases numbered 2, after V lost 1 base and J lost 2 bases. The CDR3 has 16 amino acids. The chain's CDR3 is CASSLWQGAGANVLTF. For the CDR3, the DNA is TGTGCCAGCAGTTTATGGCAGGGGGCTGGGGCCAACGTCCTGACTTTC.

The chain uses TRBV2 and TRBJ2-5; D is possibly TRBD1 (5 bases). Trimming removed 4 bases at V and 7 bases at J, with 10 bases between. The germline V gene encodes CDR1 SNHLY and CDR2 FYNNEI. The CDR3 consists of 12 residues. CDR3 nucleotides: TGTGCCAGCAGTGGGGTTAGGGGGACCCAGTACTTC. Amino acids: CASSGVRGTQYF.

This sequence joins TRBV5-5 and TRBJ2-7; 8 bases fit TRBD1. This CDR3 comprises 15 residues. V lost 1 base and J lost 9; bases outside the gene matches: 12. Germline-derived CDR1 and CDR2 are SGHKS and YYEKEE (reference sequence). The CDR3 region is CASSLLVGQGSGQYF. CDR3 sequence (DNA): TGTGCCAGCAGCTTGTTGGTAGGACAGGGAAGCGGGCAGTACTTC.

The chain joins TRBV4-3 to TRBJ1-2; 9 nucleotides line up with TRBD1. Trimming at V came to 7 bases and at J to 8 bases, leaving 14 bases not matched to a gene. CDR3 length: 15 amino acids. CDR1 LGHNA and CDR2 YSLEER come from the germline V gene. The CDR3 spells CASTSGTGTVRGYTF. In nucleotides, the CDR3 is TGCGCCAGCACCTCCGGGACAGGGACGGTGCGCGGCTACACCTTC.

This chain joins TRBV5-6 and TRBJ2-5; D gene unclear. This CDR3 has 14 amino acids. From germline, CDR1 is SGHDT and CDR2 YYEEEE. The V and J ends lost 1 base and 2 bases respectively, with 9 bases between them. The CDR3 loop reads CASSLRGGQETQYF. The DNA of the CDR3 is TGTGCCAGCAGCTTGAGAGGCGGTCAAGAGACCCAGTACTTC.

The genes are TRBV19 and TRBJ1-1, with TRBD1 identical over 9 bases. Germline V CDR1 and CDR2: LNHDA, SQIVND (reference sequence). This CDR3 comprises 17 residues. After removal of 6 bases from V and 1 base from J, the junction contained 12 bases not matched to a gene. CDR3 DNA: TGTGCCAGTAGCTTCCTCGGACAGGGGATCGGGAACACTGAAGCTTTCTTT. Translating gives CASSFLGQGIGNTEAFF.

This chain uses TRBV4-1 with TRBJ1-2, with 12 nucleotides matching TRBD1. CDR1 is MGHRA, CDR2 YSYEKL, per germline. J lost 6 bases, V lost 3 bases, and 5 bases had no gene match. The CDR3 sequence is 15 residues long. CDR3: CASSQGTGGFNGYTF. The DNA of the CDR3 is TGCGCCAGCAGCCAGGGGACAGGGGGCTTTAATGGCTACACCTTC.

The V gene is TRBV7-6, the J gene TRBJ2-1; weak D call: TRBD2 (5 bases). Germline V gene data show CDR1 as SGHVS and CDR2 as FNYEAQ. The V and J ends lost 5 bases and 0 bases respectively, with 11 bases between them. The CDR3 sequence is 15 residues long. The CDR3 bases are TGTGCCAGCAGCCTGGGTGGACTCTCCTACAATGAGCAGTTCTTC. Translation: CASSLGGLSYNEQFF.

The J gene is TRBJ1-5, the V gene TRBV6-1, with a weak D call TRBD1 (6 bases). Between the trimmed V and J ends, which lost 4 bases and 4 bases, there was a span of 11 bases. The CDR3 is 14 residues long. Germline V gene data show CDR1 as MNHNS and CDR2 as SASEGT. The CDR3 sequence is CASSVRDTNQPQHF. CDR3 DNA: TGTGCCAGCAGTGTCCGGGACACTAATCAGCCCCAGCATTTT.

The genes are TRBV2 and TRBJ1-4; D gene uncertain. The CDR3 has 14 residues. With 6 bases removed from V and 5 bases from J, the gap between germline ends came to 13 bases. CDR1 is SNHLY, CDR2 FYNNEI, per germline. CDR3 protein: CASSVQILNEKLFF. CDR3 in DNA: TGTGCCAGCAGCGTACAAATTCTCAATGAAAAACTGTTTTTT.

The chain links TRBV7-2 to TRBJ1-2, with D perhaps TRBD1 (5 bases). The CDR3 has 13 residues. Germline CDR1 is SGHTA and CDR2 is FQGNSA. V was pared by 3 bases and J by 7 bases, with 12 bases between. In DNA form, the CDR3 reads TGTGCCAGCAGCTTTTCGGGGGGACGTGGCTACACCTTC. Its protein product is CASSFSGGRGYTF. Together with reference TRBV7-2 and TRBJ1-2, the CDR3 gives the full variable domain: GAGVSQSPSNKVTEKGKDVELRCDPISGHTALYWYRQSLGQGLEFLIYFQGNSAPDKSGLPSDRFSAERTGGSVSTLTIQRTQQEDSAVYLCASSFSGGRGYTFGSGTRLTVV.

This chain joins TRBV19 and TRBJ2-5; possible D gene TRBD2, 6 bases. Trimming took off 10 bases at V and 2 bases at J, with 20 bases between the two ends. The CDR3 spans 15 residues. Germline lookup yields CDR1 LNHDA and CDR2 SQIVND (reference sequence). CDR3 sequence (DNA): TGTGCCACCACAGCCGCTCTCGGGGGACAAGAGACCCAGTACTTC. Its translation is CATTAALGGQETQYF.

The chain employs TRBV7-9 and TRBJ2-3; TRBD1 matches at 7 bases. V shed 4 bases and J 4 bases; nucleotides not matched to a gene: 5. Germline assignment: CDR1 SEHNR and CDR2 FQNEAQ (reference sequence). This CDR3 has 14 residues. The CDR3, as DNA: TGTGCCAGCAGCTCGACAGGGTCCCCAGATACGCAGTATTTT. Residues: CASSSTGSPDTQYF.

The V call is TRBV7-9, the J call TRBJ2-1; D remains unclear. This CDR3 region has 10 residues. The germline V gene has CDR1 SEHNR and CDR2 FQNEAQ (reference sequence). Trimming removed 5 bases from V and 9 bases from J, with 5 bases in between. CDR3: CASSQAEQFF. Written as DNA, the CDR3 is TGTGCCAGCAGCCAAGCTGAGCAGTTCTTC.

The CDR3 region is CASRLDTGVVQPQHF. In DNA, the CDR3 is TGTGCCAGTAGGTTAGATACGGGGGTTGTTCAGCCCCAGCATTTT. The chain combines TRBV19 with TRBJ1-5; a possible D gene is TRBD1 (5 bases). The ends were cut back, 6 bases at V and 6 bases at J, with 18 bases in the middle. The CDR3 has 15 residues. CDR1 is LNHDA, CDR2 SQIVND, per germline (reference sequence). The full variable domain, its missing parts supplied by reference TRBV19 and TRBJ1-5, is DGGITQSPKYLFRKEGQNVTLSCEQNLNHDAMYWYRQDPGQGLRLIYYSQIVNDFQKGDIAEGYSVSREKKESFPLTVTSAQKNPTAFYLCASRLDTGVVQPQHFGDGTRLSIL.

For this clone: An end of the junction does not agree with germline; a read error may underlie this. The V and J genes are TRBV7-9 and TRBJ2-5; 12 nucleotides agree with TRBD2. The germline gives CDR1 SEHNR, CDR2 FQNEAQ (reference sequence). The CDR3 sequence is 16 residues long. The DNA of the CDR3 is TGTGCCAGCAGCGAAGGACTAGCGGGATCCCAAGGGACCCAGTACTTC. Amino acids: CASSEGLAGSQGTQYF.

V usage is TRBV7-3 and J usage is TRBJ1-6; TRBD1 matches 8 bases. V lost 3 bases and J lost 2; bases outside the gene matches: 3. Germline CDR1 reads SGHTA; CDR2 reads FQGTGA. This CDR3 region has 16 residues. CDR3 in amino acids: CASSLGQAAYNSPLHF. CDR3 sequence (DNA): TGTGCCAGCAGCTTGGGACAGGCAGCCTATAATTCACCCCTCCACTTT.

This chain uses TRBV30 with TRBJ1-2, with D unclear. This CDR3 has 12 amino acids. V was shortened by 0 bases and J by 2 bases, with 4 bases between the two germline ends. Germline V CDR1 and CDR2: GTSNPN, SVGIG (reference sequence). CDR3 sequence (DNA): TGTGCCTGGAGTGTACTCAACTATGGCTACACCTTC. Protein sequence: CAWSVLNYGYTF. The full variable domain, its missing parts supplied by reference TRBV30 and TRBJ1-2, is SQTIHQWPATLVQPVGSPLSLECTVEGTSNPNLYWYRQAAGRGLQLLFYSVGIGQISSEVPQNLSASRPQDRQFILSSKKLLLSDSGFYLCAWSVLNYGYTFGSGTRLTVV.

V and J are TRBV6-5 and TRBJ1-2; the D is unclear. This CDR3 has 13 residues. Germline CDR1 and CDR2: MNHEY and SVGAGI. The V end lost 4 bases, the J end lost 8 bases, and 14 bases lay between the germline ends. This CDR3 is CASSSSMTWGYTF. DNA for the CDR3: TGTGCCAGCAGTTCCTCGATGACATGGGGCTACACCTTC.

The chain links TRBV19 to TRBJ1-2; D gene uncertain. V lost 10 bases and J 4 bases, leaving 10 bases between the germline ends. The CDR3 runs to 11 residues. The germline V gene has CDR1 LNHDA and CDR2 SQIVND (reference sequence). The DNA for the CDR3 is TGTGCCACCGAAGGAGGCTATGGCTACACCTTC. As protein: CATEGGYGYTF. Complete variable domain (other parts from reference TRBV19 and TRBJ1-2): DGGITQSPKYLFRKEGQNVTLSCEQNLNHDAMYWYRQDPGQGLRLIYYSQIVNDFQKGDIAEGYSVSREKKESFPLTVTSAQKNPTAFYLCATEGGYGYTFGSGTRLTVV.

The chain is built from TRBV18 and TRBJ1-1; no clear D gene. V gave up 6 bases and J gave up 4 bases, with 12 bases separating them. Germline V gene data show CDR1 as KGHSH and CDR2 as LQKENI. The CDR3 runs to 13 residues. CDR3 nucleotide sequence: TGTGCCAGCTCCCCCCCCAACAGCACTGAAGCTTTCTTT. This translates into CASSPPNSTEAFF.

V usage is TRBV19 and J usage is TRBJ1-3; unclear D gene. The CDR3 is 16 amino acids. V lost 3 bases and J lost 0, with 12 bases in between. Germline CDR1 LNHDA, CDR2 SQIVND (reference sequence). This CDR3 reads CASSIPHTRSGNTIYF. CDR3 DNA sequence: TGTGCCAGTAGTATCCCGCACACACGCTCTGGAAACACCATATATTTT.

The chain uses TRBV7-9 and TRBJ1-4; D is unresolved. The CDR3 extends over 13 amino acids. The germline V gene has CDR1 SEHNR and CDR2 FQNEAQ (reference sequence). The V end was cut by 3 bases, the J end by 8 bases, with 10 bases between. This chain's CDR3 is CASSFYSGEKLFF. The DNA for the CDR3 is TGTGCCAGCAGCTTCTACTCGGGGGAAAAACTGTTTTTT.

The rearrangement links TRBV4-2 to TRBJ1-1, with D possibly TRBD1 on 6 matching bases. Trimming cost V 0 bases and J 4 bases, with 15 bases left between them. There are 16 residues in the CDR3. Germline V gene lookup returns CDR1 LGHNA and CDR2 YNFKEQ. The CDR3 region is CASSQDSMEDSTEAFF. The CDR3 DNA sequence: TGTGCCAGCAGCCAAGATTCGATGGAGGACAGCACTGAAGCTTTCTTT.

The chain is built from TRBV7-8 and TRBJ2-3; D might be TRBD2 (6 bases). V was clipped by 6 bases and J by 2 bases, with 30 bases between them. Germline CDR1 is SGHVS and CDR2 is FQNEAQ. This CDR3 has 20 amino acids. This CDR3 reads CASSSTRGTRYRLDTDTQYF. Written as DNA, the CDR3 is TGTGCCAGCAGTAGTACCCGGGGGACTCGCTACCGACTTGACACAGATACGCAGTATTTT. Full variable domain (remainder filled in from reference TRBV7-8 and TRBJ2-3): GAGVSQSPRYKVAKRGQDVALRCDPISGHVSLFWYQQALGQGPEFLTYFQNEAQLDKSGLPSDRFFAERPEGSVSTLKIQRTQQEDSAVYLCASSSTRGTRYRLDTDTQYFGPGTRLTVL.

The CDR3 nucleotides read TGTGCCAGCAGCGTAGCATCCCGGAGCGGGGGGATCCACGAGCAGTACTTC. This codes for CASSVASRSGGIHEQYF. The J gene is TRBJ2-7, the V gene TRBV9, with TRBD2 matching over 9 bases. The CDR3 has 17 amino acids. Trimming took 0 bases from V and 5 from J; bases not matched to a gene: 12. Germline CDR1 is SGDLS and CDR2 is YYNGEE.

The chain uses TRBV2 and TRBJ2-5; 9 nucleotides align to TRBD2. The CDR3 is made up of 18 amino acids. The V gene end was trimmed by 4 bases and the J gene end by 2 bases; junction bases not matched to a gene: 14. In germline, CDR1 is SNHLY, CDR2 FYNNEI. As DNA, the CDR3 is TGTGCCAGCAGTGTTTCTAGCGGGGTGGCATACATTCAAGAGACCCAGTACTTC. This gives the protein CASSVSSGVAYIQETQYF.

The V gene is TRBV25-1, the J gene TRBJ1-4, with D possibly TRBD1 on 5 matching bases. Trimming removed 1 base from V and 11 bases from J, with 11 bases in between. The germline gives CDR1 MGHDK, CDR2 SYGVNS. This CDR3 spans 13 amino acids. The CDR3 DNA reads as TGTGCCAGCAGTGAATCAGGGTCCGGGAAACTGTTTTTT. It is translated as CASSESGSGKLFF.

This sequence joins TRBV6-5 and TRBJ1-1, with D possibly TRBD1 on 6 matching bases. V shed 6 bases and J shed 1 base, with 9 bases lying between them. In germline, CDR1 is MNHEY, CDR2 SVGAGI. This CDR3 is 13 amino acids long. The CDR3 nucleotides are TGTGCCAGCAGCAGGGGCAGGAACACTGAAGCTTTCTTT. It encodes CASSRGRNTEAFF.